The following is a T cell receptor beta chain sequence with its context. What it binds is not known. TCRdb's copy holds only in-frame clones and misses some; the assay was immunoSEQ multiplex PCR. The data hold some 150,000 clones, with around 89% observed a single time. This record belongs to a study of T cell responses to AZD1222 COVID-19 vaccine. Study-level points and caveats: Clonal diversity may have been underestimated, and the donors were mostly white British, with more females than males.

V was trimmed by 2 bases and J by 1 base, leaving 15 bases between them. The CDR3 has 16 amino acids. From germline, CDR1 is MNHEY and CDR2 SVGEGT. The gene calls are TRBV6-2 or TRBV6-3 and TRBJ2-7; D gene ambiguous. This TCR was recovered from an adult who received the AZD1222 COVID-19 vaccine. This material consisted of peripheral blood, taken 28 days after the second AZD1222 dose. In nucleotides, the CDR3 is TGTGCCAGCAGTTACACCGGACGCAGCGCGTCCTACGAGCAGTACTTC. As protein: CASSYTGRSASYEQYF.